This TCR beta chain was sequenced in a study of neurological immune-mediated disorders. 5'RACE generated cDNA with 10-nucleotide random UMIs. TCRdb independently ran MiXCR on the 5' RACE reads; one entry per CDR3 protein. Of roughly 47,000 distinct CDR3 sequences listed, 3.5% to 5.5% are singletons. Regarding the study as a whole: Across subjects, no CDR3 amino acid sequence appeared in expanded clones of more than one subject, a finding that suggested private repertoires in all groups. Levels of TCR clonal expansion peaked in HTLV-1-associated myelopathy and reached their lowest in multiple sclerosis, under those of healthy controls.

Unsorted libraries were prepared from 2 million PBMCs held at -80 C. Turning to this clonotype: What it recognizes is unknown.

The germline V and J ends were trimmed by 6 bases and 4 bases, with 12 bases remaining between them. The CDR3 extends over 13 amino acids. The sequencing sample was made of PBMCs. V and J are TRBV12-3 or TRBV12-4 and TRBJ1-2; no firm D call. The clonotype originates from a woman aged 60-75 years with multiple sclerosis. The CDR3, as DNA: TGTGCCAGCAGCTCCGGGGTCGGCTATGGCTACACCTTC. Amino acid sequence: CASSSGVGYGYTF.